One sample yielded the 31 T cell receptor beta chains listed below, sequenced in a study of cytomegalovirus exposure and HLA in healthy donors (TCRdb year 2017). Library prep was done by the immunoSEQ multiplex PCR assay. A mixture of 60 forward primers for TCR Vbeta segments and 13 reverse primers for TCR Jbeta segments was used in the multiplex PCR. Sourced from immuneACCESS, this table was stored by TCRdb with only in-frame sequences that have V and J called. A share of the clones is absent; for the studies checked, an unresolved V gene accounts for under half, and the remainder has no known explanation. The sample profile shows more than 150,000 clones; roughly 75% of them were found once. The top ten hold about 7.7% of the sample. Sequencing was carried out using PBMCs. These receptor sequences come from a woman aged 35 to 49 in good health and CMV-seropositive.

This clone was observed a handful of times. The rearrangement uses TRBV2 and TRBJ1-2; D is possibly TRBD1 (5 bases). Looked up from germline, CDR1 is SNHLY and CDR2 is FYNNEI. Trimming removed 5 bases from V and 7 bases from J, with 14 bases in between. The CDR3 length is 13 residues. CDR3 loop: CASSPNPGLGYTF. In nucleotides, the CDR3 is TGTGCCAGCAGTCCCAACCCAGGGCTTGGCTACACCTTC.

The chain couples TRBV7-2 to TRBJ2-2; no clear D gene. Germline CDR1 is SGHTA and CDR2 is FQGNSA. The CDR3 covers 11 residues. V gave up 8 bases and J gave up 2 bases, with 3 bases separating them. The CDR3 protein is CASGNTGELFF. The CDR3 region has the DNA TGTGCCAGCGGCAACACCGGGGAGCTGTTTTTT.

The chain employs TRBV2 and TRBJ1-2, with D perhaps TRBD1 (5 bases). Per germline, CDR1 SNHLY and CDR2 FYNNEI. The CDR3 runs 15 residues. V was pared by 7 bases and J by 3 bases, with 18 bases between. CDR3 nucleotide sequence: TGTGCCAGCAACCAGGACTTCGGGGGTCACTATGGCTACACCTTC. Translated, it gives CASNQDFGGHYGYTF.

This chain joins TRBV27 and TRBJ1-1; TRBD1 agrees at 8 bases. Germline lookup yields CDR1 MNHEY and CDR2 SMNVEV (reference sequence). The CDR3 runs 16 residues. V lost 5 bases, J lost 1 base, and 9 bases stayed unmatched. The CDR3, as DNA: TGTGCCAGCAGTCCCCAACAGGGGGTTAGGAACACTGAAGCTTTCTTT. Translation: CASSPQQGVRNTEAFF.

The chain carries TRBV15 and TRBJ1-1; a possible D gene is TRBD1 (6 bases). Germline V gives CDR1 LNHNV, CDR2 YYDKDF (reference sequence). The CDR3 is made up of 15 amino acids. V lost 0 bases to trimming and J lost 4 bases, with 12 bases between them. The chain's CDR3 is CATSRDRTGSTEAFF. CDR3 nucleotides: TGTGCCACCAGCAGAGATCGCACAGGGTCCACTGAAGCTTTCTTT.

The genes are TRBV5-4 and TRBJ1-1; D ambiguous. This CDR3 is built from 15 residues. Germline V gene data show CDR1 as SGHNT and CDR2 as YYREEE (reference sequence). Trimming left V 4 bases short and J 0 bases short, with 13 bases between. The DNA of the CDR3 is TGTGCCAGCAGCGACCGTTTGGGCTTGAACACTGAAGCTTTCTTT. Translation: CASSDRLGLNTEAFF.

This clone was detected a few times. The V and J genes are TRBV19 and TRBJ1-1; D gene unclear. Germline CDR1 reads LNHDA; CDR2 reads SQIVND (reference sequence). The CDR3 sequence is 15 residues long. The ends were cut back, 7 bases at V and 1 base at J, with 16 bases in the middle. CDR3 sequence reads: CASTHAGVGNTEAFF. In DNA form, the CDR3 reads TGTGCCAGTACTCACGCCGGGGTTGGGAACACTGAAGCTTTCTTT. Using reference TRBV19 and TRBJ1-1 for the parts outside the CDR3, the full variable domain is DGGITQSPKYLFRKEGQNVTLSCEQNLNHDAMYWYRQDPGQGLRLIYYSQIVNDFQKGDIAEGYSVSREKKESFPLTVTSAQKNPTAFYLCASTHAGVGNTEAFFGQGTRLTVV.

This chain connects TRBV6-1 to TRBJ1-1; 8 bases line up with TRBD1. CDR1 is MNHNS, CDR2 SASEGT, per germline. J gave up 6 bases and V 4 bases, and 7 bases lay outside the gene matches. CDR3 length: 14 residues. In nucleotides, the CDR3 is TGTGCCAGCAGTGGGGGACAGGCGGGGGCTGAAGCTTTCTTT. It specifies CASSGGQAGAEAFF.

CDR3 region: CASSPRATAVPNEAFF. As DNA, the CDR3 is TGTGCCAGCAGCCCTAGGGCGACAGCCGTGCCCAATGAAGCTTTCTTT. The genes are TRBV7-8 and TRBJ1-1; weak D call: TRBD1 (5 bases). V was trimmed by 5 bases and J by 7 bases, leaving 23 bases between them. This CDR3 comprises 16 residues. The germline CDR1 and CDR2 sequences are SGHVS and FQNEAQ.

The chain couples TRBV7-2 to TRBJ2-7; 7 bases match TRBD1. The length of the CDR3 is 14 residues. V shed 4 bases and J 7 bases; nucleotides not matched to a gene: 10. In germline, CDR1 is SGHTA, CDR2 FQGNSA. The CDR3 coding sequence is TGTGCCAGCAGCTCCCCCGGACAGGTAGATGAGCAGTACTTC. Its protein product is CASSSPGQVDEQYF.

A few counts support this clone. This chain joins TRBV7-9 and TRBJ2-7, with 10 bases identical to TRBD1. Trimming took 3 bases from V and 4 from J; bases not matched to a gene: 12. The CDR3 covers 17 residues. Germline values: CDR1 SEHNR, CDR2 FQNEAQ (reference sequence). CDR3 sequence: CASSLGLYDRGQYEQYF. The CDR3 nucleotides read TGTGCCAGCAGCTTGGGGTTGTACGACAGGGGGCAATACGAGCAGTACTTC.

The V and J genes are TRBV28 and TRBJ1-2, with 10 bases identical to TRBD1. J was trimmed by 8 bases and V by 6 bases; bases with no gene match: 9. The germline gives CDR1 MDHEN, CDR2 SYDVKM. CDR3 length equals 14 residues. The CDR3 here is CASSFDRGQGGYTF. The CDR3, as DNA: TGTGCCAGCAGCTTCGACAGGGGGCAAGGGGGCTACACCTTC.

This chain links TRBV21-1 with TRBJ2-3; no check of the table's D call, TRBD1, against the DNA was made. TRBV21-1 constitutes a pseudogene. The length of the CDR3 is 14 residues. CDR3 sequence (DNA): TGTGCCAGCCTGAGCAGGGGTGCGACGGATACGCAGTATTTT. Translated: CASLSRGATDTQYF.

The V gene is TRBV5-6, the J gene TRBJ2-7; TRBD2 matches 7 bases. This CDR3 has 15 residues. CDR1 SGHDT and CDR2 YYEEEE come from the germline V gene. Germline trimming cut 7 bases from V and 3 bases from J; bases unmatched to any gene: 13. This CDR3 is CASEPGGRAVYEQYF. DNA of the CDR3: TGTGCCAGCGAGCCTGGGGGGAGGGCCGTCTACGAGCAGTACTTC.

The chain is built from TRBV19 and TRBJ2-2; 12 bases fit TRBD2. The germline V gene has CDR1 LNHDA and CDR2 SQIVND (reference sequence). The V and J ends lost 6 bases and 4 bases, in that order; junction bases with no gene match: 6. This CDR3 comprises 16 residues. CDR3 loop: CASRTGLAGTTGELFF. DNA for the CDR3: TGTGCCAGTAGGACCGGACTAGCGGGAACCACCGGGGAGCTGTTTTTT.

The chain has TRBV6-5 and TRBJ1-2; no definite D call. Germline CDR1 MNHEY, CDR2 SVGAGI. The V gene lost 4 bases and the J gene lost 5 bases, with 20 bases spanning the gap. This CDR3 is 16 amino acids long. In nucleotides, the CDR3 is TGTGCCAGCAGTTTCACGCACCCAGAGGTGGATTATGGCTACACCTTC. It specifies CASSFTHPEVDYGYTF.

The chain carries TRBV7-2 and TRBJ2-3; D possibly corresponds to TRBD1 (6 bases). This CDR3 has 15 amino acids. Germline V gene lookup returns CDR1 SGHTA and CDR2 FQGNSA. Trimming removed 1 base from V and 0 bases from J, with 8 bases in between. The CDR3 DNA reads TGTGCCAGCAGCTTAGTTGGACAGAGCACAGATACGCAGTATTTT. Amino acid sequence: CASSLVGQSTDTQYF.

The CDR3 nucleotides read TGTGCCAGTAGTATTCAGCGCGGCGTTAACGAGCAGTACTTC. It is translated as CASSIQRGVNEQYF. The chain couples TRBV19 to TRBJ2-7; D is undetermined. The CDR3 sequence is 14 residues long. Germline values: CDR1 LNHDA, CDR2 SQIVND (reference sequence). The V gene lost 3 bases and the J gene lost 5 bases, with 14 bases spanning the gap.

The J gene is TRBJ1-3, the V gene TRBV28; tentatively, D is TRBD1 (6 bases). CDR1 MDHEN and CDR2 SYDVKM come from the germline V gene. V was trimmed by 4 bases and J by 4 bases, leaving 14 bases between them. CDR3 length: 15 residues. Here the CDR3 reads CASSSPRGFGNTIYF. The CDR3 DNA reads TGTGCCAGCAGTTCTCCGAGGGGGTTCGGAAACACCATATATTTT. The full variable domain, with the rest looked up from reference TRBV28 and TRBJ1-3, is DVKVTQSSRYLVKRTGEKVFLECVQDMDHENMFWYRQDPGLGLRLIYFSYDVKMKEKGDIPEGYSVSREKKERFSLILESASTNQTSMYLCASSSPRGFGNTIYFGEGSWLTVV.

The gene calls are TRBV28 and TRBJ1-2; TRBD1 might be the D (5 bases). The CDR3 is made up of 13 amino acids. The germline V gene encodes CDR1 MDHEN and CDR2 SYDVKM. V was clipped by 7 bases and J by 7 bases, with 16 bases between them. CDR3 sequence (DNA): TGTGCCAGCACGGGTCAGGGTTTTGGTGGCTACACCTTC. Translated, it gives CASTGQGFGGYTF.

This clone was seen a single time. The chain couples TRBV6-1 to TRBJ2-3, with D unresolved. The length of the CDR3 is 16 residues. Trimming cost V 0 bases and J 2 bases, with 12 bases left between them. Germline CDR1 reads MNHNS; CDR2 reads SASEGT. CDR3 amino acids: CASSEARYSTTDTQYF. CDR3 DNA sequence: TGTGCCAGCAGTGAAGCAAGATACAGTACCACAGATACGCAGTATTTT.

This chain uses TRBV5-1 with TRBJ2-1; TRBD1 agrees at 9 bases. The germline CDR1 and CDR2 sequences are SGHRS and YFSETQ. The trim removed 4 bases at V and 4 bases at J, leaving 9 bases unmatched. CDR3 length equals 16 residues. This CDR3 is CASSRTGTGLYNEQFF. The DNA of the CDR3 is TGCGCCAGCAGCAGGACCGGGACAGGGTTATACAATGAGCAGTTCTTC. Using reference TRBV5-1 and TRBJ2-1 for the parts outside the CDR3, the full variable domain is KAGVTQTPRYLIKTRGQQVTLSCSPISGHRSVSWYQQTPGQGLQFLFEYFSETQRNKGNFPGRFSGRQFSNSRSEMNVSTLELGDSALYLCASSRTGTGLYNEQFFGPGTRLTVL.

The V gene is TRBV28, the J gene TRBJ2-2; TRBD2 matches 7 bases. The germline V gene encodes CDR1 MDHEN and CDR2 SYDVKM. This CDR3 has 18 amino acids. Trimming removed 8 bases from V and 0 bases from J; junction bases left unmatched: 15. The CDR3 DNA is TGTGCCAGCTTAAGGGGTCTAGCGGCCCAAGCGAACACCGGGGAGCTGTTTTTT. Protein sequence: CASLRGLAAQANTGELFF.

The rearrangement joins TRBV19 to TRBJ2-5; D is perhaps TRBD1 (6 bases). From germline, CDR1 is LNHDA and CDR2 SQIVND (reference sequence). The CDR3 runs to 14 residues. V dropped 6 bases and J dropped 2 bases, with 13 bases sitting between them. This CDR3 is CASRSRDTQETQYF. In DNA, the CDR3 is TGTGCCAGTAGGTCACGGGACACTCAAGAGACCCAGTACTTC.

The J gene is TRBJ1-2, the V gene TRBV4-3; a possible D gene is TRBD1 (6 bases). Trimming pared 0 bases from V and 5 bases from J, leaving 10 bases between. The CDR3 totals 14 residues. Germline V gene lookup returns CDR1 LGHNA and CDR2 YSLEER. The CDR3 DNA sequence: TGCGCCAGCAGCCAAGATCTGGACAGTTATGGCTACACCTTC. Protein sequence: CASSQDLDSYGYTF.

V and J are TRBV19 and TRBJ2-3; tentatively, D is TRBD1 (6 bases). V was shortened by 6 bases and J by 1 base, with 14 bases between the two germline ends. The CDR3 runs 15 residues. The germline V gene has CDR1 LNHDA and CDR2 SQIVND (reference sequence). The CDR3 coding sequence is TGTGCCAGTAGCGTGGGACACGGCGGCACAGATACGCAGTATTTT. Translation gives CASSVGHGGTDTQYF. Supplemented by reference TRBV19 and TRBJ2-3, the full variable domain reads DGGITQSPKYLFRKEGQNVTLSCEQNLNHDAMYWYRQDPGQGLRLIYYSQIVNDFQKGDIAEGYSVSREKKESFPLTVTSAQKNPTAFYLCASSVGHGGTDTQYFGPGTRLTVL.

The DNA for the CDR3 is TGTGCCAGCAGCGCCGGGATTCCCTACGAGCAGTACTTC. Its protein is CASSAGIPYEQYF. V is TRBV5-6 and J is TRBJ2-7, with a possible D match to TRBD2 (5 bases). Germline assignment: CDR1 SGHDT and CDR2 YYEEEE. The CDR3 extends over 13 amino acids. V dropped 4 bases and J dropped 2 bases, with 10 bases sitting between them. The full variable domain, completed using reference TRBV5-6 and TRBJ2-7, is DAGVTQSPTHLIKTRGQQVTLRCSPKSGHDTVSWYQQALGQGPQFIFQYYEEEERQRGNFPDRFSGHQFPNYSSELNVNALLLGDSALYLCASSAGIPYEQYFGPGTRLTVT.

The genes are TRBV4-1 and TRBJ1-1; D ambiguous. CDR1 and CDR2 (germline): MGHRA, YSYEKL. Trimming removed 0 bases from V and 1 base from J, with 6 bases in between. The CDR3 covers 14 residues. CDR3 sequence reads: CASSQDYGNTEAFF. The CDR3, as DNA: TGCGCCAGCAGCCAAGATTACGGGAACACTGAAGCTTTCTTT.

The chain has TRBV28 and TRBJ1-1; D gene uncertain. Germline V lookup: CDR1 MDHEN, CDR2 SYDVKM. The CDR3 is 15 residues long. Trimming removed 6 bases at V and 3 bases at J, with 17 bases between. CDR3 residues: CASRLAAGSYTEAFF. For the CDR3, the DNA is TGTGCCAGCAGGCTTGCGGCGGGGTCCTACACTGAAGCTTTCTTT.

The chain couples TRBV5-1 to TRBJ2-7; the match to TRBD2 covers 12 bases. Trimming cost V 4 bases and J 3 bases; bases outside gene matches: 8. Germline V CDR1 and CDR2: SGHRS, YFSETQ. CDR3 size: 16 residues. The chain's CDR3 is CASSPGLAGTLYEQYF. CDR3 bases: TGCGCCAGCAGCCCTGGACTAGCGGGGACCCTCTACGAGCAGTACTTC.

The rearrangement joins TRBV19 to TRBJ2-5; D gene uncertain. The CDR3 consists of 13 residues. Trimming pared 5 bases from V and 0 bases from J, leaving 7 bases between. Germline lookup yields CDR1 LNHDA and CDR2 SQIVND (reference sequence). In DNA, the CDR3 is TGTGCCAGTAGTGCGCCCAACCAAGAGACCCAGTACTTC. This gives the protein CASSAPNQETQYF. Drawing the rest from reference TRBV19 and TRBJ2-5, the complete variable domain is DGGITQSPKYLFRKEGQNVTLSCEQNLNHDAMYWYRQDPGQGLRLIYYSQIVNDFQKGDIAEGYSVSREKKESFPLTVTSAQKNPTAFYLCASSAPNQETQYFGPGTRLLVL.